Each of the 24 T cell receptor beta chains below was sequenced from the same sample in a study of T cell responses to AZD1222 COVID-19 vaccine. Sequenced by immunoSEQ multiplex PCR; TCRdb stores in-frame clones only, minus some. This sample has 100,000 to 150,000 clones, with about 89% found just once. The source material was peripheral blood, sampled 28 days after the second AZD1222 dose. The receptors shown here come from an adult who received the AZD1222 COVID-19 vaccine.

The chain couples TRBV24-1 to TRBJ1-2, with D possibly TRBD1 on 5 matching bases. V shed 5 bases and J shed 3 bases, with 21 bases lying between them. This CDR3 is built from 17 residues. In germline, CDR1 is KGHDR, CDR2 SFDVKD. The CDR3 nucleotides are TGTGCCACCAGTGTCCCAGGGAGACGGGAGGAGGACTATGGCTACACCTTC. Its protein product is CATSVPGRREEDYGYTF.

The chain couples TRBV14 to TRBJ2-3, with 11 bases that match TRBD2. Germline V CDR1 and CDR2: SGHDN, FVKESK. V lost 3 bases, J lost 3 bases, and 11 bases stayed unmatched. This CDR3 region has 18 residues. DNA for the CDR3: TGTGCCAGCAGCCACGGCAGGACTAGCGGGCGTTTAACAGATACGCAGTATTTT. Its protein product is CASSHGRTSGRLTDTQYF.

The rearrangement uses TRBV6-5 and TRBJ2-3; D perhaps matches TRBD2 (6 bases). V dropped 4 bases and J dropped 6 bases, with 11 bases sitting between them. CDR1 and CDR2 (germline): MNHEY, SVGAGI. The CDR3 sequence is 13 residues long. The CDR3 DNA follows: TGTGCCAGCAGTTCTTATCGGGGGGATACGCAGTATTTT. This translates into CASSSYRGDTQYF.

The CDR3 DNA reads as TGTGCCAGCAGCGAACCTAGCGGGGGCCTTAGCACAGATACGCAGTATTTT. Its protein product is CASSEPSGGLSTDTQYF. This chain connects TRBV11-2 to TRBJ2-3, with 10 bases identical to TRBD2. The junction had 8 bases not matched to a gene; V was cut back by 5 bases and J by 0 bases. Germline CDR1 reads SGHAT; CDR2 reads FQNNGV. This CDR3 has 17 amino acids. Full variable domain (missing parts from reference TRBV11-2 and TRBJ2-3): EAGVAQSPRYKIIEKRQSVAFWCNPISGHATLYWYQQILGQGPKLLIQFQNNGVVDDSQLPKDRFSAERLKGVDSTLKIQPAKLEDSAVYLCASSEPSGGLSTDTQYFGPGTRLTVL.

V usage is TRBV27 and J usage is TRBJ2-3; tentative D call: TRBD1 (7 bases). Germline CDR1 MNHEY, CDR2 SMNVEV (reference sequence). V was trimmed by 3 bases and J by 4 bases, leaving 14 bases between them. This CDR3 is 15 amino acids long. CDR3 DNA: TGTGCCAGCAGTTTCGTAGGCAGGGGGGCAGATACGCAGTATTTT. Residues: CASSFVGRGADTQYF.

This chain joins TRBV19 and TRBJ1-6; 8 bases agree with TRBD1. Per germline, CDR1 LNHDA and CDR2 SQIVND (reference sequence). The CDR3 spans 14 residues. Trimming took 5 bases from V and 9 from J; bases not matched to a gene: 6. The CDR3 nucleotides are TGTGCCAGTAGTTCACAGGGGGAAGTTTCACCCCTCCACTTT. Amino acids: CASSSQGEVSPLHF.

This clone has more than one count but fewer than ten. The chain's CDR3 is CASSPTSGGSTDTQYF. DNA for the CDR3: TGTGCCAGCAGCCCGACTAGCGGGGGGAGCACAGATACGCAGTATTTT. The rearrangement links TRBV6-4 to TRBJ2-3, with 13 bases aligning to TRBD2. CDR1 and CDR2 (germline): MRHNA, SNTAGT. The CDR3 extends over 16 amino acids. Trimming removed 6 bases from V and 0 bases from J; junction bases left unmatched: 3.

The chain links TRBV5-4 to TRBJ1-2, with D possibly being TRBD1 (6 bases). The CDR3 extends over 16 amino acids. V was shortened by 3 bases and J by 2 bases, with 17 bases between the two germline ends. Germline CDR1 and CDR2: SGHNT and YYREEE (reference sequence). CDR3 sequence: CASSWVSRGLNYGYTF. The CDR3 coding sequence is TGTGCCAGCAGCTGGGTTTCCCGGGGGCTAAACTATGGCTACACCTTC.

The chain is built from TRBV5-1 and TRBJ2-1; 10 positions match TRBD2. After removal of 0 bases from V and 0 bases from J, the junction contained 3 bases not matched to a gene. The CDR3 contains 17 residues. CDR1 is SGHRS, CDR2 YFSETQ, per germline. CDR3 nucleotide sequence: TGCGCCAGCAGCTTGGCCCGACTAGCGGGCTCCTACAATGAGCAGTTCTTC. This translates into CASSLARLAGSYNEQFF.

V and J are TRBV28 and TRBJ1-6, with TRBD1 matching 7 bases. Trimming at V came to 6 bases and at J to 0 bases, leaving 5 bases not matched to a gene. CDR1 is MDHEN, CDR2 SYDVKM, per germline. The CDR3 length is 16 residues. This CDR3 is CASRTPGGSYNSPLHF. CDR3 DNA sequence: TGTGCCAGCAGGACTCCAGGGGGCTCCTATAATTCACCCCTCCACTTT. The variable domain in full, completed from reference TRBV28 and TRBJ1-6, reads DVKVTQSSRYLVKRTGEKVFLECVQDMDHENMFWYRQDPGLGLRLIYFSYDVKMKEKGDIPEGYSVSREKKERFSLILESASTNQTSMYLCASRTPGGSYNSPLHFGNGTRLTVT.

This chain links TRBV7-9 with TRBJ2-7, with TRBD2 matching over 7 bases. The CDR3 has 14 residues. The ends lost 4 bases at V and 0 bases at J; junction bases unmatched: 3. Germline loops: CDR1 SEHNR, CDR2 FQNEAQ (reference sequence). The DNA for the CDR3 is TGTGCCAGCAGCTCACTAGCGCTCTCCTACGAGCAGTACTTC. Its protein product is CASSSLALSYEQYF.

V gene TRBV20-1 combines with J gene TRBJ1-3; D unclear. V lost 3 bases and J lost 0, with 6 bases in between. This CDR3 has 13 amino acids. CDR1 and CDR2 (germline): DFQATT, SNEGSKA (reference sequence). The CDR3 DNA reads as TGCAGTGCTAGTGTTGGCTCTGGAAACACCATATATTTT. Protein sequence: CSASVGSGNTIYF.

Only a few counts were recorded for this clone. The chain's CDR3 is CASSPASRVSYEQYF. The CDR3 nucleotides are TGTGCCAGCAGCCCCGCTTCCCGGGTTTCCTACGAGCAGTACTTC. The V call is TRBV11-2, the J call TRBJ2-7; D uncertain. Germline values: CDR1 SGHAT, CDR2 FQNNGV. V lost 5 bases to trimming and J lost 1 base, with 15 bases between them. This CDR3 contains 15 residues.

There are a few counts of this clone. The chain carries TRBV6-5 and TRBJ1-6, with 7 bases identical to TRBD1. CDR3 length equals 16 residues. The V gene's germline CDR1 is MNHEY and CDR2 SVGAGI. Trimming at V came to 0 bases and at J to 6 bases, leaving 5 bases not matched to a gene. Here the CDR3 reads CASSYSTGQINSPLHF. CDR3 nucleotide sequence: TGTGCCAGCAGTTACTCCACGGGACAGATTAATTCACCCCTCCACTTT.

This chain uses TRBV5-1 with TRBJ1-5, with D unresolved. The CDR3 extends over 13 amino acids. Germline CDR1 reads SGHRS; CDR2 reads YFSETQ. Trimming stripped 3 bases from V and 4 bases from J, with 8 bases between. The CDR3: CASSSDFNQPQHF. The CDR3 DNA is TGCGCCAGCAGCTCCGATTTTAATCAGCCCCAGCATTTT.

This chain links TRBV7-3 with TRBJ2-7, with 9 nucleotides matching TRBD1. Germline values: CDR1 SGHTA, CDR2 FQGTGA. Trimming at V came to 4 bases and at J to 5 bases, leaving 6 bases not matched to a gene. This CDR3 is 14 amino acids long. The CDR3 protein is CASSSWGQGNEQYF. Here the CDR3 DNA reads TGTGCCAGCAGCTCCTGGGGACAGGGTAACGAGCAGTACTTC.

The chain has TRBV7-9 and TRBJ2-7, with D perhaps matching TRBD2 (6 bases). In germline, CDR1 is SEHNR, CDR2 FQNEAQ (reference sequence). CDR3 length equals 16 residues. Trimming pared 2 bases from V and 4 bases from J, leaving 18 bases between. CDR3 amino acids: CASSLPPLEGEYEQYF. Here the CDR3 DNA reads TGTGCCAGCAGCTTACCCCCCCTGGAGGGAGAGTACGAGCAGTACTTC. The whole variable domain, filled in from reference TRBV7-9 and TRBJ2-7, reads DTGVSQNPRHKITKRGQNVTFRCDPISEHNRLYWYRQTLGQGPEFLTYFQNEAQLEKSRLLSDRFSAERPKGSFSTLEIQRTEQGDSAMYLCASSLPPLEGEYEQYFGPGTRLTVT.

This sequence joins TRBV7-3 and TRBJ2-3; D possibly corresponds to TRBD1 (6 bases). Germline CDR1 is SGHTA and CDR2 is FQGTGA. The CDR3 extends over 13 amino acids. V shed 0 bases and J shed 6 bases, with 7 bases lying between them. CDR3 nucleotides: TGTGCCAGCAGCTTAACCCAGGGGGATACGCAGTATTTT. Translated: CASSLTQGDTQYF.

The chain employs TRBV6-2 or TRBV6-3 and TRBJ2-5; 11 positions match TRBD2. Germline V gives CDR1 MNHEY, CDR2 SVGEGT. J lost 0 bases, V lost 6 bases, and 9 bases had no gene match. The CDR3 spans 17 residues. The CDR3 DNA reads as TGTGCCAGCAGCTGGGGGACTAGCGGACAGTACCAAGAGACCCAGTACTTC. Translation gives CASSWGTSGQYQETQYF.

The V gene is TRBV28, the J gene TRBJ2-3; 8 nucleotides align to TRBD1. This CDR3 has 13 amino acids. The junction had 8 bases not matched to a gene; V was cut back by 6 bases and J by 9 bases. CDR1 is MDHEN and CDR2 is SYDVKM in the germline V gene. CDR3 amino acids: CASRSTGGGTQYF. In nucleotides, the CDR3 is TGTGCCAGCAGATCTACAGGGGGTGGGACGCAGTATTTT.

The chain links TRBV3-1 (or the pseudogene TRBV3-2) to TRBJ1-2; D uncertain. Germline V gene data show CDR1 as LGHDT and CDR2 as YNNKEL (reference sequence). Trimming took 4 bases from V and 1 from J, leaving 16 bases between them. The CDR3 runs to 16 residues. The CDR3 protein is CASSPLRPIDNYGYTF. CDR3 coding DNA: TGTGCCAGCAGCCCTCTGAGGCCCATCGATAACTATGGCTACACCTTC.

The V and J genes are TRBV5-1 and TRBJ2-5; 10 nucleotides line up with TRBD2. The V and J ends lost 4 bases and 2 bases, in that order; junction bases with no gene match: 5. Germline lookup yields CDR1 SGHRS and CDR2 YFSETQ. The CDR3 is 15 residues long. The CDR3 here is CASSPLAGTQETQYF. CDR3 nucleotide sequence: TGCGCCAGCAGCCCACTAGCGGGGACACAAGAGACCCAGTACTTC.

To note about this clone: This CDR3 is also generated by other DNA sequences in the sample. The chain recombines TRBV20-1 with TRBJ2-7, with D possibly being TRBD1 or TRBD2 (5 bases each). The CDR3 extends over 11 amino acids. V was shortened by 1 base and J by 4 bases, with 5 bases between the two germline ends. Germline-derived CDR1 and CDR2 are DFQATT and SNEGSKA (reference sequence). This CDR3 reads CSARGGYEQYF. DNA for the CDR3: TGCAGTGCTAGAGGGGGGTACGAGCAGTACTTC.

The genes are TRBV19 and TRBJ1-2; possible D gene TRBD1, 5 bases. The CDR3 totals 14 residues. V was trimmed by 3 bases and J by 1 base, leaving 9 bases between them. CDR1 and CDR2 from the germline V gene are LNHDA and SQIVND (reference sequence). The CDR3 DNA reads TGTGCCAGTAGTATGGGGACGGGTAACTATGGCTACACCTTC. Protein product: CASSMGTGNYGYTF.